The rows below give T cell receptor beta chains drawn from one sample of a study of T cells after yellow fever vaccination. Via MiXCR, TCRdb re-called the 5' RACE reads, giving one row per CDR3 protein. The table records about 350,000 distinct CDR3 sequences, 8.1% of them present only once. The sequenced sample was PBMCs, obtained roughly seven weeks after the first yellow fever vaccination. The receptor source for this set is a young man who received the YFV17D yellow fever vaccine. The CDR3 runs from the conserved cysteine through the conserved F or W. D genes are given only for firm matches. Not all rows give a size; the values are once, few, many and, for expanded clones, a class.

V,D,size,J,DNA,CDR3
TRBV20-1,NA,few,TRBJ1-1,TGCAGTGCTAGATTTCAGGGGACCCCTGAAGCTTTCTTT,CSARFQGTPEAFF
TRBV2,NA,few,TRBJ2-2,TGTGCCAGCAGTGACAACACCGGGGAGCTGTTTTTT,CASSDNTGELFF
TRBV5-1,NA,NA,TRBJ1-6,TGCGCCAGCAGCTTCCAGAACTTTAATTCACCCCTCCAATTT,CASSFQNFNSPLQF
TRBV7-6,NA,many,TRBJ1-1,TGTGCCAGCAGCCAAGACCTGAACACTGAAGCTTTCTTT,CASSQDLNTEAFF
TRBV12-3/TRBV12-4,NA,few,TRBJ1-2,TGTGCCAGCAGAACGTGGACGTCTTCGCGTTCCTATGGCTACACCTTC,CASRTWTSSRSYGYTF
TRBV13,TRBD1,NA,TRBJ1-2,TGTGCCAGCAGCTTTTTGGGGACAGGGTCGAATGGCTACACCTTC,CASSFLGTGSNGYTF
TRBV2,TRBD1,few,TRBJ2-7,TGTGCCAGCAGGCCCACGTTGGGACAGGGGTCCTACGAGCAGTACTTC,CASRPTLGQGSYEQYF
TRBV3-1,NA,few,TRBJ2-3,TGTGCCAGCAGCCAAGAAGAAGATACGCAGTATTTT,CASSQEEDTQYF
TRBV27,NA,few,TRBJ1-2,TGTGCCAGCAGTGGATCAGGCCACTATGGCTACACCTTC,CASSGSGHYGYTF
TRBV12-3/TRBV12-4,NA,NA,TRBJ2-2,TGTGCCAGCGCTATCCTGCGGAACGGGGAGCTGTTTTTT,CASAILRNGELFF
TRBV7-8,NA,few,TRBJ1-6,TGTGCCAGCAGCTGGGGACGCAGGGAACCGTATAATTCACCCCTCCACTTT,CASSWGRREPYNSPLHF
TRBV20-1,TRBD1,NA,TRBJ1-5,TGCAGTATAACAGGGGTCAATCAGCCCCAGCATTTT,CSITGVNQPQHF
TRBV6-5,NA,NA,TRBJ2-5,TGTGCCAGCAGTTACCGGTGGAGGGGGCTTGGAGAGACCCAGTACTTC,CASSYRWRGLGETQYF
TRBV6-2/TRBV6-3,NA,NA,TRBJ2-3,TGTGCCAGCAGTTACGATCGGGATACGCAGTATTTT,CASSYDRDTQYF
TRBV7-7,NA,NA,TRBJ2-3,TGTGCTAGCAGTCCCACGGACAGTAGCACAGATACGCAGTATTTT,CASSPTDSSTDTQYF